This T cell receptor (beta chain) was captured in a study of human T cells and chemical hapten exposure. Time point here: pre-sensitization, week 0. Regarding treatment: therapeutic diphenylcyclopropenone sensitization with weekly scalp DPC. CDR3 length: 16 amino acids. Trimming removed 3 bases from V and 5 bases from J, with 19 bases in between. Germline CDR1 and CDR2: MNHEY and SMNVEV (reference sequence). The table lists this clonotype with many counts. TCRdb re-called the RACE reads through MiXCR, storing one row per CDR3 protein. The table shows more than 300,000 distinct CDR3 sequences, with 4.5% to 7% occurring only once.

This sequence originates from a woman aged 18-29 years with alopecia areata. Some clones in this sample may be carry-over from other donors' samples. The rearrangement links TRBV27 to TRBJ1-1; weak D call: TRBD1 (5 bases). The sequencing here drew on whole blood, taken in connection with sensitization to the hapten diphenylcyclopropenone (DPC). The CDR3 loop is CASSFNPNWGRTEAFF. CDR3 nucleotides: TGTGCCAGCAGTTTCAACCCCAACTGGGGGAGGACTGAAGCTTTCTTT.